The following is a TCR beta chain sequence with its context. Its cognate antigen is unknown. The sample belongs to a study of cytomegalovirus exposure and HLA in healthy donors. Findings and caveats of the study: As a later analysis showed, a missense DCLRE1C variant was linked to trimming of TCR beta V- and J-genes. Previously analyzed data showed that most TCR beta V segments were productive at a frequency of about 90% or about 30%.

The PCR had 60 Vbeta and 13 Jbeta primers. The repertoire was sequenced with immunoSEQ multiplex PCR; TCRdb's copy has only in-frame clones and lacks some. Among some 110,000 clones listed, 65% to 80% were seen once. This CDR3 is built from 15 residues. CDR1 is SGHNT and CDR2 is YYREEE in the germline V gene (reference sequence). V was pared by 6 bases and J by 0 bases, with 10 bases between. The sequenced sample consisted of PBMCs. The rearrangement joins TRBV5-4 to TRBJ1-6; D gene uncertain. The sequence was collected from a middle-aged woman in good health and CMV-seropositive. This CDR3 is CASNRRSSYNSPLHF. The CDR3, as DNA: TGTGCCAGCAATCGGAGGAGCTCCTATAATTCACCCCTCCACTTT.